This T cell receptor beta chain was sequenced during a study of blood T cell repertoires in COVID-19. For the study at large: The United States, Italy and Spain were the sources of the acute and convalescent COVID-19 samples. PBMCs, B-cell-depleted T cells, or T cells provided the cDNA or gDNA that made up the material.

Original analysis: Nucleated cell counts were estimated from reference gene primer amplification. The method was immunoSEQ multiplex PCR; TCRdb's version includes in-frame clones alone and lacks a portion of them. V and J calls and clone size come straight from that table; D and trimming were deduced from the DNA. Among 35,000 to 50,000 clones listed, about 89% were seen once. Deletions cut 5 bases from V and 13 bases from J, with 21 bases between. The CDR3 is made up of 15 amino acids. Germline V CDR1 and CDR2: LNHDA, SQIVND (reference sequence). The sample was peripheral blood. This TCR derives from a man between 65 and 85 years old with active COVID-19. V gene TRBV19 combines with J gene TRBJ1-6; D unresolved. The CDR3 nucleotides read TGTGCCAGTAGTTTGAACTCGGGTGGTGGTCACCCCCTCCACTTT. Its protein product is CASSLNSGGGHPLHF.